This T cell receptor (beta chain) was sequenced for a study of shared clonotypes between healthy human individuals. V dropped 9 bases and J dropped 9; count of bases not matched to a gene: 14. CDR3 size: 14 residues. Germline loops: CDR1 SEHNR, CDR2 FQNEAQ (reference sequence). Only in-frame clones appear in the TCRdb table, and some are missing; sequencing was by immunoSEQ multiplex PCR. The table has around 700,000 clones, roughly 70% seen once. Specimen: memory CD4+ T cells sorted from blood. The subset denotes: CD45RA-negative fraction. This clonotype was sampled from a woman aged 25 to 45 in good health. The J gene is TRBJ1-5, the V gene TRBV7-9; 7 positions agree with TRBD1. Here the CDR3 DNA reads TGTGCCAGTCGGGGCGGGACAGCAGATGGGCCCCAGCATTTT. Its translation is CASRGGTADGPQHF.